The 13 T cell receptor beta chains reported below all come from one sample, sequenced in a study of neurological immune-mediated disorders (dated by TCRdb to the late 2010s). The time point label, read with the paper, signifies: technical triplicate 1. Library prep was done by 5' RACE. Data came from an Illumina HiSeq 2500. TCRdb trimmed the raw reads at Q25, called clones with MiXCR and kept productive beta chains. For every CDR3 protein sequence, its rows merge into one entry that carries the most common genes and DNA. For this sample the table gives more than 20,000 distinct CDR3 sequences, of which around 14% were detected only once. Around 5% of the sample lies in the top ten. Sample: CD4+ T cells from blood. All receptors derive from a female donor with HTLV-1-associated myelopathy (HAM/TSP).

This clonotype was counted many times. This sequence joins TRBV20-1 and TRBJ2-7, with D perhaps given as TRBD1 or TRBD2 (5 bases each). Trimming took 5 bases from V and 2 from J, leaving 13 bases between them. The CDR3 runs 13 residues. Germline values: CDR1 DFQATT, CDR2 SNEGSKA (reference sequence). CDR3 region: CSAQRDGPYEQYF. In DNA, the CDR3 is TGCAGTGCTCAGAGGGACGGCCCCTACGAGCAGTACTTC.

This clonotype was counted ten times or more. An end of the junction differs from the germline gene, which may be a read error. The chain links TRBV4-2 to TRBJ2-2, with unresolved D. In germline, CDR1 is LGHNA, CDR2 YNFKEQ. The CDR3 covers 12 residues. CDR3 amino acids: CASSLPTRELFF. The CDR3 region has the DNA TGTGCCAGCAGCCTTCCCACCCGGGAGCTGTTTTTT.

This clonotype was counted many times. CDR3 loop: CASSFRGFSYNEQFF. CDR3 bases: TGTGCCAGCAGCTTTCGTGGTTTTTCCTACAATGAGCAGTTCTTC. The chain uses TRBV5-6 and TRBJ2-1; D remains ambiguous. From germline, CDR1 is SGHDT and CDR2 YYEEEE. This CDR3 region has 15 residues. V shed 2 bases and J shed 1 base, with 10 bases lying between them.

This clonotype was seen many times. The rearrangement joins TRBV3-1 to TRBJ2-2, with 9 bases aligning to TRBD1. There are 16 residues in the CDR3. Germline lookup yields CDR1 LGHDT and CDR2 YNNKEL (reference sequence). The V gene end was trimmed by 2 bases and the J gene end by 4 bases; junction bases not matched to a gene: 5. The CDR3 region is CASSQRGQGGTGELFF. For the CDR3, the DNA is TGTGCCAGCAGCCAAAGGGGACAGGGAGGCACCGGGGAGCTGTTTTTT.

This clonotype appeared many times. The rearrangement uses TRBV12-3 or TRBV12-4 and TRBJ2-2; 9 nucleotides agree with TRBD2. V lost 7 bases, J lost 6 bases, and 12 bases stayed unmatched. This CDR3 has 16 amino acids. CDR3 in amino acids: CASTSRRGGHAGELFF. The CDR3 DNA sequence: TGTGCCAGCACAAGTAGGCGGGGGGGCCACGCCGGGGAGCTGTTTTTT.

This clonotype appeared many times. The chain joins TRBV20-1 to TRBJ2-1, with 10 bases fitting TRBD2. V lost 5 bases, J lost 8 bases, and 6 bases stayed unmatched. This CDR3 is built from 13 residues. Germline V gene data show CDR1 as DFQATT and CDR2 as SNEGSKA (reference sequence). CDR3 sequence (DNA): TGCAGTGCTGAGACTAGCGGGTTGTATGAGCAGTTCTTC. Translating gives CSAETSGLYEQFF.

This clonotype has ten or more counts. The chain links TRBV29-1 to TRBJ1-6; D is perhaps TRBD1 (6 bases). Germline CDR1 reads SQVTM; CDR2 reads ANQGSEA. V gave up 6 bases and J gave up 8 bases, with 17 bases separating them. The CDR3 consists of 14 residues. The CDR3 spells CSVRSGVVDSPLHF. The CDR3 DNA reads TGCAGCGTGCGCTCAGGGGTAGTGGATTCACCCCTCCACTTT.

This clonotype was observed many times. V and J are TRBV20-1 and TRBJ1-1; D uncertain. This CDR3 comprises 13 residues. The germline V gene encodes CDR1 DFQATT and CDR2 SNEGSKA (reference sequence). Trimming shortened V by 1 base and J by 1 base, and 7 bases separated the two germline ends. DNA of the CDR3: TGCAGTGCTAGAGGCACAACGAACACTGAAGCTTTCTTT. It yields the protein CSARGTTNTEAFF.

This clonotype was seen only once. This rearrangement joins TRBV20-1 to TRBJ1-5; D remains unclear. V was shortened by 0 bases and J by 5 bases, with 17 bases between the two germline ends. Germline V lookup: CDR1 DFQATT, CDR2 SNEGSKA (reference sequence). The CDR3 sequence is 16 residues long. The CDR3 nucleotides are TGCAGTGCTAGAGATAGGTCCATGGACGGGTATCAGCCCCAGCATTTT. This gives the protein CSARDRSMDGYQPQHF.

The gene calls are TRBV20-1 and TRBJ2-3; perhaps D is TRBD1 or TRBD2 (6 bases each). The germline gives CDR1 DFQATT, CDR2 SNEGSKA (reference sequence). There are 13 residues in the CDR3. V dropped 4 bases and J dropped 3 bases, with 11 bases sitting between them. CDR3 sequence (DNA): TGCAGTGCTAATAAGGGGGGTACAGATACGCAGTATTTT. Its protein product is CSANKGGTDTQYF.

This clonotype was observed at least ten times. This chain links TRBV7-8 with TRBJ2-6; 8 nucleotides line up with TRBD1. The V gene's germline CDR1 is SGHVS and CDR2 FQNEAQ. Trimming took 3 bases from V and 2 from J; bases not matched to a gene: 3. The CDR3 consists of 16 residues. CDR3 residues: CASSFQGAAGANVLTF. DNA of the CDR3: TGTGCCAGCAGCTTTCAGGGGGCGGCTGGGGCCAACGTCCTGACTTTC.

This clonotype appeared many times. The chain links TRBV4-1 to TRBJ2-5; 7 positions agree with TRBD2. Germline CDR1 and CDR2: MGHRA and YSYEKL. This CDR3 comprises 15 residues. The V segment lost 1 base and the J segment 4 bases; nucleotides outside the gene matches: 6. Written as DNA, the CDR3 is TGCGCCAGCAGCCAAGGATCTGGGGGGGGAGAGACCCAGTACTTC. Translation gives CASSQGSGGGETQYF.

By share, this clonotype counts as medium-sized. The rearrangement uses TRBV10-2 and TRBJ2-5; D call uncertain. Germline loops: CDR1 WSHSY, CDR2 SAAADI. The CDR3 covers 11 residues. Trimming removed 0 bases at V and 5 bases at J, with 1 base between. The chain's CDR3 is CASSESETQYF. DNA for the CDR3: TGCGCCAGCAGTGAGTCGGAGACCCAGTACTTC.